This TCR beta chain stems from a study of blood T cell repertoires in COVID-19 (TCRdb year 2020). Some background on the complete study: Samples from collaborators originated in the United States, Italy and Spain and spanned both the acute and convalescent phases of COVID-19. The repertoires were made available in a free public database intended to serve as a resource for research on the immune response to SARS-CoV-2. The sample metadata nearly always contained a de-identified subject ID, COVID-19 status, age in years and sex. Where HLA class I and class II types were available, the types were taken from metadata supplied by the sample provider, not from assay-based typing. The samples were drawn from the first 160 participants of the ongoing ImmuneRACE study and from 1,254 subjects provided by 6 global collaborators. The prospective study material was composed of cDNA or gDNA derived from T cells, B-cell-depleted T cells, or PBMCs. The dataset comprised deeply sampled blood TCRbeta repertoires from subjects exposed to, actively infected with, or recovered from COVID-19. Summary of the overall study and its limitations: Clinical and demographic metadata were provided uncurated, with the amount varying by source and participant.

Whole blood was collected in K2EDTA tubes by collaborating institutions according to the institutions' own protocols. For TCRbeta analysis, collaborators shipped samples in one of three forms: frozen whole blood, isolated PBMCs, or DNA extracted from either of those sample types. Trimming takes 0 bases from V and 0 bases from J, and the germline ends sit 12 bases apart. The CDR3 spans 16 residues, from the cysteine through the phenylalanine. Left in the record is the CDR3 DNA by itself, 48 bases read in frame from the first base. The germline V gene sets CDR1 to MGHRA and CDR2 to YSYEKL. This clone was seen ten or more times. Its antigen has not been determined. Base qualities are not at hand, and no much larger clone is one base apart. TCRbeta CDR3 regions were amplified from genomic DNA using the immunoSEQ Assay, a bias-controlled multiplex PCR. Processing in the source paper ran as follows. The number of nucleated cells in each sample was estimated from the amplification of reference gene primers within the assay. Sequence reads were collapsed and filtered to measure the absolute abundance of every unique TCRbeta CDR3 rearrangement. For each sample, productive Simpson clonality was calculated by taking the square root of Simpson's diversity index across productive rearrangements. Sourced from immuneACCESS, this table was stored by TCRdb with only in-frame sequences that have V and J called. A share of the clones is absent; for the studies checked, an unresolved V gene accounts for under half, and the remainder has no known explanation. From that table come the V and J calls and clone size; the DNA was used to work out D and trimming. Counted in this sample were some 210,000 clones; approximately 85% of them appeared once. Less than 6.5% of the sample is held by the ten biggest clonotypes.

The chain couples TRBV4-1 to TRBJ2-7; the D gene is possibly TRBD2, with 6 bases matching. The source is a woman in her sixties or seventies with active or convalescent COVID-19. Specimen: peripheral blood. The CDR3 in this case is CASSQDEASASYEQYF. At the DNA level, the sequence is TGCGCCAGCAGCCAAGACGAGGCTAGCGCCTCCTACGAGCAGTACTTC.